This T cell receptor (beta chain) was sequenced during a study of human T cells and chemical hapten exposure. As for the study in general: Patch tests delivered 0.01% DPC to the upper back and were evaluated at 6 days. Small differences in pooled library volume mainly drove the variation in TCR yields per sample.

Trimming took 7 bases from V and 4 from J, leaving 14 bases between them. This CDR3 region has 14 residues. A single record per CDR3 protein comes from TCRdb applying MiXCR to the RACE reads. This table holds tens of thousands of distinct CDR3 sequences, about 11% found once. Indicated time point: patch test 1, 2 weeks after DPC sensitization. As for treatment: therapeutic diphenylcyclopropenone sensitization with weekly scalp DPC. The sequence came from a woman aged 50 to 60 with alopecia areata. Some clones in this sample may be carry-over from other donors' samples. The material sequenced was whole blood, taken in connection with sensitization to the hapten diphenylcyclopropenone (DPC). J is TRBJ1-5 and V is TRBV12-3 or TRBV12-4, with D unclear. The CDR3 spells CASTQMRGNQPQHF. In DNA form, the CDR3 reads TGTGCCAGCACCCAGATGCGGGGAAATCAGCCCCAGCATTTT.